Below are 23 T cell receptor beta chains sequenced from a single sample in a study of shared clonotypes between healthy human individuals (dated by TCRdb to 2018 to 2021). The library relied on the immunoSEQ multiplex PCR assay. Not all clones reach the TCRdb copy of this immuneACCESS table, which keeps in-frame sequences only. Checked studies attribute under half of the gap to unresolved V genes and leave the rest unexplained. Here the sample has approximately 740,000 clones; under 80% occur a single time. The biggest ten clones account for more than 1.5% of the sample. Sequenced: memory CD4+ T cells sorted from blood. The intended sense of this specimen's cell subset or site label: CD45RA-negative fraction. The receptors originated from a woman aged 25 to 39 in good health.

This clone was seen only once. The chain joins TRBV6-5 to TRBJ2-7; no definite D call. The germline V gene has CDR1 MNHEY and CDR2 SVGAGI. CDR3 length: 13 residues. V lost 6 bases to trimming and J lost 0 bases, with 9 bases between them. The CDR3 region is CASSPGGSYEQYF. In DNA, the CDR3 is TGTGCCAGCAGCCCCGGCGGCTCCTACGAGCAGTACTTC.

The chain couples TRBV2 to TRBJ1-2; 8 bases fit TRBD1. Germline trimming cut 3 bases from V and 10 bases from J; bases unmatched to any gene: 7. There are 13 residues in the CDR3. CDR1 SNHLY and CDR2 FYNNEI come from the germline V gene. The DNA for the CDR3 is TGTGCCAGCAGTGATTGGGACAGGTGGGCCTACACCTTC. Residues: CASSDWDRWAYTF. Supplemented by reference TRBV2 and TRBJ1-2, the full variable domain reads EPEVTQTPSHQVTQMGQEVILRCVPISNHLYFYWYRQILGQKVEFLVSFYNNEISEKSEIFDDQFSVERPDGSNFTLKIRSTKLEDSAMYFCASSDWDRWAYTFGSGTRLTVV.

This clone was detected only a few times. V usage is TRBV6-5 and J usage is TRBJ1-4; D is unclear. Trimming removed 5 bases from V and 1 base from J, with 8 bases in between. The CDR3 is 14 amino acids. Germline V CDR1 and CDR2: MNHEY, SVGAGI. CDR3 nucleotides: TGTGCCAGCAGTCGGACGGTAACTAATGAAAAACTGTTTTTT. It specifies CASSRTVTNEKLFF.

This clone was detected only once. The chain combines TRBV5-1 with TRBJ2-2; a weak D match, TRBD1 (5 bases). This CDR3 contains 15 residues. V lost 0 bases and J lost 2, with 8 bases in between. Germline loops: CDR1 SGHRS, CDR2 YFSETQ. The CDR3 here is CASSLAQDNTGELFF. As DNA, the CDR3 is TGCGCCAGCAGCTTGGCACAGGACAACACCGGGGAGCTGTTTTTT.

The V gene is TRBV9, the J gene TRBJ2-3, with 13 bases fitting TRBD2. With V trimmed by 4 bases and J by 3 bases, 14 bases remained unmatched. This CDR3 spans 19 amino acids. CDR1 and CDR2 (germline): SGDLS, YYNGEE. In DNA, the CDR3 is TGTGCCAGCAGCCCCCGGTTTAGGACTAGCGGGAGCCCAACAGATACGCAGTATTTT. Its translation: CASSPRFRTSGSPTDTQYF.

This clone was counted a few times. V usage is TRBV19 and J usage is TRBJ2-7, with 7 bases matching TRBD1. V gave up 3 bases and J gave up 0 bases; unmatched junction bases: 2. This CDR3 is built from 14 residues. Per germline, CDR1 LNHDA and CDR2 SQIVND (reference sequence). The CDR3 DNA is TGTGCCAGTAGTATGACAGGGCCCTCCTACGAGCAGTACTTC. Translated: CASSMTGPSYEQYF.

Here the CDR3 DNA reads TGTGCCAGCAGCTTATCAGGGCCCCGAAACACCATATATTTT. Its protein product is CASSLSGPRNTIYF. This sequence joins TRBV11-2 and TRBJ1-3; D perhaps matches TRBD1 (5 bases). The CDR3 spans 14 residues. Looked up from germline, CDR1 is SGHAT and CDR2 is FQNNGV. Trimming removed 2 bases at V and 5 bases at J, with 10 bases between.

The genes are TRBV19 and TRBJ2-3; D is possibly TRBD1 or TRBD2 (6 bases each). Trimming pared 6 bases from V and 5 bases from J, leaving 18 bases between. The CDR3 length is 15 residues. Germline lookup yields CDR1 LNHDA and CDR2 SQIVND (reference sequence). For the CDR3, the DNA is TGTGCCAGTAGCCCCGTGGGGGGCGCGGTAGATACGCAGTATTTT. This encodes CASSPVGGAVDTQYF.

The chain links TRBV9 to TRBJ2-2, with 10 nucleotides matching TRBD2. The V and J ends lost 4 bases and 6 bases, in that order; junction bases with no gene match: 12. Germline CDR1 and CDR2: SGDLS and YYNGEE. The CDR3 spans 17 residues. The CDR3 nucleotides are TGTGCCAGCAGCCTGAACCTAGCGGGAGATAGCGCCGGGGAGCTGTTTTTT. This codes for CASSLNLAGDSAGELFF.

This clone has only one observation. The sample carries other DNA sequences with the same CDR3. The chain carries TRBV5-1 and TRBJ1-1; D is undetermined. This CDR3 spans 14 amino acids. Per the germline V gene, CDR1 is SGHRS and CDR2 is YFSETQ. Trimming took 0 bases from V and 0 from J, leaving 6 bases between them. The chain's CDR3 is CASSLETVNTEAFF. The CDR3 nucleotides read TGCGCCAGCAGCTTGGAGACGGTGAACACTGAAGCTTTCTTT.

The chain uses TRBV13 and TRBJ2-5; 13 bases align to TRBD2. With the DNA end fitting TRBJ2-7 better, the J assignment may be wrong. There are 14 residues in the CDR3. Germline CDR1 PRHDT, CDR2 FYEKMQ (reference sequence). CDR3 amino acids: CASRLAGGLYEQYF. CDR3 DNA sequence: TGTGCCAGCAGACTAGCGGGAGGGCTTTACGAGCAGTACTTC.

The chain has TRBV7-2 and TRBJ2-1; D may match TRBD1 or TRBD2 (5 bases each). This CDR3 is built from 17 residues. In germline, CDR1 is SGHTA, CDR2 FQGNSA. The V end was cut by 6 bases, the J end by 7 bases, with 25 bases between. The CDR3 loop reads CASSYPGPTTFWNEQFF. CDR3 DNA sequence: TGTGCCAGCAGTTACCCGGGACCAACGACCTTTTGGAATGAGCAGTTCTTC.

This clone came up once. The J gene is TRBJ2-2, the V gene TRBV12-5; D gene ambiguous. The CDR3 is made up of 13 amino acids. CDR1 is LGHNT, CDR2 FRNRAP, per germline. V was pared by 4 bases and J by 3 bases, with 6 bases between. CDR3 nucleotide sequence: TGTGCTAGTGGTTCCGTTTACACCGGGGAGCTGTTTTTT. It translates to CASGSVYTGELFF.

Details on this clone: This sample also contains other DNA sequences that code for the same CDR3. CDR3 sequence reads: CASSLSVQGRNQPQHF. The CDR3 DNA reads TGTGCCAGCAGTTTATCGGTACAGGGTCGCAATCAGCCCCAGCATTTT. This chain uses TRBV28 with TRBJ1-5; D possibly corresponds to TRBD1 (6 bases). CDR3 length: 16 residues. Germline V gene data show CDR1 as MDHEN and CDR2 as SYDVKM. The V and J ends lost 1 base and 2 bases respectively, with 12 bases between them.

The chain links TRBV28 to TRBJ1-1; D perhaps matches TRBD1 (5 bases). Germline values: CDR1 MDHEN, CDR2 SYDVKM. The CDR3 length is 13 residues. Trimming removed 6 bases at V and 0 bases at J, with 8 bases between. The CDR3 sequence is CASRGDVNTEAFF. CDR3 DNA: TGTGCCAGCAGGGGGGATGTGAACACTGAAGCTTTCTTT.

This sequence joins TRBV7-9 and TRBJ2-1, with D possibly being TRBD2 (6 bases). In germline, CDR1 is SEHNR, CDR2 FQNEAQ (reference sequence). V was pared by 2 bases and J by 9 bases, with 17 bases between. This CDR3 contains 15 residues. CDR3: CASSLPVTSSGEQFF. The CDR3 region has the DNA TGTGCCAGCAGCTTACCCGTAACTAGCTCCGGTGAGCAGTTCTTC.

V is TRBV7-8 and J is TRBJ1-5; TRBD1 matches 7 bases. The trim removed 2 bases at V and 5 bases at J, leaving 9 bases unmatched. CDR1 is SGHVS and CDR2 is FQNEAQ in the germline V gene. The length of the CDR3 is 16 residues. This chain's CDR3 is CASSLRGGTDDQPQHF. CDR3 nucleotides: TGTGCCAGCAGCTTACGAGGAGGGACAGATGATCAGCCCCAGCATTTT.

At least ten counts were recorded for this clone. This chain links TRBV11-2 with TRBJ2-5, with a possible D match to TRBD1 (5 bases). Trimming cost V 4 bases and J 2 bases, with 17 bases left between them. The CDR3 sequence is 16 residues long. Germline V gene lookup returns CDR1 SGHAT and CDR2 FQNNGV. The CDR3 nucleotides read TGTGCCAGCAGCTCTTTAAGGGGCGGACGACAAGAGACCCAGTACTTC. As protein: CASSSLRGGRQETQYF.

In nucleotides, the CDR3 is TGTGCCAGCAGCCCAAGCGCAGATAACAATGAGCAGTTCTTC. This encodes CASSPSADNNEQFF. The chain is built from TRBV9 and TRBJ2-1; D gene ambiguous. The germline V gene encodes CDR1 SGDLS and CDR2 YYNGEE. V was trimmed by 4 bases and J by 5 bases, leaving 13 bases between them. The CDR3 is 14 amino acids. The full variable domain, completed using reference TRBV9 and TRBJ2-1, is DSGVTQTPKHLITATGQRVTLRCSPRSGDLSVYWYQQSLDQGLQFLIQYYNGEERAKGNILERFSAQQFPDLHSELNLSSLELGDSALYFCASSPSADNNEQFFGPGTRLTVL.

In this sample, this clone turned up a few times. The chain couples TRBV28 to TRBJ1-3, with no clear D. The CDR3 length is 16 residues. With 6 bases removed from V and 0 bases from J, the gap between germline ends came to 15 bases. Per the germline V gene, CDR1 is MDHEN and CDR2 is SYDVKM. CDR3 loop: CASSPGGRNSGNTIYF. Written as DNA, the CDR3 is TGTGCCAGCAGCCCGGGCGGCCGGAACTCTGGAAACACCATATATTTT.

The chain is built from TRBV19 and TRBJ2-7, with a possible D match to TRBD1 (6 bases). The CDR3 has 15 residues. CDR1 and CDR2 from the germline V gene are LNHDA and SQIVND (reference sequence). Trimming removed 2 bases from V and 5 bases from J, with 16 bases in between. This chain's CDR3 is CASSIIGQGHHEQYF. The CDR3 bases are TGTGCCAGTAGTATAATAGGGCAGGGGCACCACGAGCAGTACTTC.

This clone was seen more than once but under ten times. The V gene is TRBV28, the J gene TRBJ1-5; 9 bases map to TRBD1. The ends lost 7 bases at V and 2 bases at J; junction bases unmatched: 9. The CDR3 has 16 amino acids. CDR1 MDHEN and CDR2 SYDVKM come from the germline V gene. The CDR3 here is CASNTQGARGNQPQHF. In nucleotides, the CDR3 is TGTGCCAGCAACACACAGGGGGCGCGTGGCAATCAGCCCCAGCATTTT. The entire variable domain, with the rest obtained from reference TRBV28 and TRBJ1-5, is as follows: DVKVTQSSRYLVKRTGEKVFLECVQDMDHENMFWYRQDPGLGLRLIYFSYDVKMKEKGDIPEGYSVSREKKERFSLILESASTNQTSMYLCASNTQGARGNQPQHFGDGTRLSIL.

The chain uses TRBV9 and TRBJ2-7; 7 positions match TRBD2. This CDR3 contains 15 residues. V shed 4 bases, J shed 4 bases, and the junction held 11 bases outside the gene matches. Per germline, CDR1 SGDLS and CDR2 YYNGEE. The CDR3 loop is CASSPGGSSQYEQYF. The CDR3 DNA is TGTGCCAGCAGCCCCGGGGGGAGTTCACAATACGAGCAGTACTTC.